These 18 T cell receptor beta chains came from one sample sequenced in a study of tumor and adjacent non-tumor tissue in lung cancer. No cell sorting was done before RNA was extracted from the tissue. Distant lung tissue was collected more than 3 cm away from the tumor edge. Three rounds of nested PCR, following a modified ARM-PCR protocol, produced the TCRbeta library. TCRdb reprocessed the multiplex PCR reads with MiXCR, giving one entry per CDR3 protein. The table includes roughly 45,000 distinct CDR3 sequences, over 55% detected once. The specimen was distant non-tumor lung tissue. The receptors were gathered from a man between 45 and 60 years old with non-small cell lung cancer.

This chain uses TRBV11-2 with TRBJ2-7; tentative D call: TRBD1 (6 bases). Germline CDR1 is SGHAT and CDR2 is FQNNGV. The CDR3 is 15 residues long. The CDR3 here is CANSSVTGRTYEQYF. The CDR3 DNA reads TGTGCTAACAGCTCAGTGACAGGTAGAACCTACGAGCAGTACTTC.

With regard to this clonotype: Germline is not matched at one junction end, which may reflect a read error. The rearrangement uses TRBV2 and TRBJ1-5, with 10 bases aligning to TRBD1. The CDR3 has 17 residues. CDR1 and CDR2 from the germline V gene are SNHLY and FYNNEI. The CDR3 spells CTSSGGQGLSLYQPQHF. In DNA, the CDR3 is TGTACCAGCAGTGGGGGACAGGGGTTGTCCCTTTATCAGCCCCAGCATTTT.

Concerning this clonotype itself: Since the CDR3 does not end with the conserved phenylalanine or tryptophan, this likely comes from a read error. This sequence joins TRBV12-3 or TRBV12-4 and TRBJ1-2, with TRBD1 matching 7 bases. Trimming at V came to 4 bases and at J to 5 bases, leaving 10 bases not matched to a gene. This CDR3 spans 15 amino acids. CDR3 in amino acids: CASSSRRTGSYGYTS. CDR3 bases: TGTGCCAGCAGTTCCCGGAGGACAGGTTCATATGGCTACACCTCC.

The J gene is TRBJ1-1, the V gene TRBV6-6; D is uncertain. The CDR3 sequence is 12 residues long. Trimming removed 9 bases from V and 5 bases from J, with 13 bases in between. CDR1 MNHNY and CDR2 SVGAGI come from the germline V gene (reference sequence). The CDR3 nucleotides are TGTGCCAGTAACCCTCACGGGACTGAAGCTTTCTTT. Its translation is CASNPHGTEAFF.

Points on this clonotype: A much bigger clone sits one base away, suggesting this may be a read error. The CDR3 loop reads CASSQDAGDAGGANVLTF. The CDR3 region has the DNA TGTGCCAGCAGCCAAGATGCAGGGGACGCAGGAGGGGCCAACGTCCTGACTTTC. This chain connects TRBV4-2 to TRBJ2-6; tentatively, D is TRBD1 (6 bases). The CDR3 covers 18 residues. V shed 0 bases and J shed 4 bases, with 16 bases lying between them. Looked up from germline, CDR1 is LGHNA and CDR2 is YNFKEQ.

Note on this clonotype: The junction differs from germline at one of its ends, possibly a read error. The chain is built from TRBV2 and TRBJ1-1; D is unresolved. Germline V gives CDR1 SNHLY, CDR2 FYNNEI. The length of the CDR3 is 13 residues. The DNA of the CDR3 is TGTACCAGCAAACGAACACCGAACACTGAAGCTTTCTTT. Translating it yields CTSKRTPNTEAFF.

V usage is TRBV2 and J usage is TRBJ2-7; D gene ambiguous. The V gene's germline CDR1 is SNHLY and CDR2 FYNNEI. V was shortened by 3 bases and J by 3 bases, with 6 bases between the two germline ends. The CDR3 has 12 amino acids. CDR3 sequence: CASSELGYEQYF. CDR3 coding DNA: TGTGCCAGCAGTGAGCTAGGCTACGAGCAGTACTTC.

To note about this clonotype: A read error may produce the germline difference seen at one junction end. V is TRBV5-1 and J is TRBJ2-7, with D perhaps matching TRBD1 (5 bases). Germline CDR1 SGHRS, CDR2 YFSETQ. The CDR3 has 16 residues. This chain's CDR3 is CANSLDQGPIPHEQYF. CDR3 coding DNA: TGTGCCAACAGCTTGGATCAGGGTCCGATCCCTCACGAGCAGTACTTC.

As concerns this clonotype: The conserved phenylalanine or tryptophan normally closing the CDR3 is absent here, so this likely arose from a read error. It is unclear where the CDR3 begins or ends on the DNA, so no DNA is shown, and the CDR3 is as TCRdb lists it. The V and J genes are TRBV6-5 and TRBJ2-1; the table gives TRBD2 as D, unverified against the DNA. Per the germline V gene, CDR1 is MNHEY and CDR2 is SVGAGI. The length of the CDR3 is 16 amino acids, counting both ends. CDR3 sequence: CASSYSVTSGNNEQIL.

The chain links TRBV11-1 to TRBJ2-1; the D is unclear. V was cut by 10 bases and J by 4 bases, with 20 bases left in between. Germline loops: CDR1 SGHAT, CDR2 FQDESV (reference sequence). The CDR3 contains 15 residues. CDR3 sequence (DNA): TGTGCCATCTGCCCGACGGTTAACCGGTACAATGAGCAGTTCTTC. Residues: CAICPTVNRYNEQFF.

This clonotype came up a few times. A much larger clone lies a single base off, so this may be a read error. The chain is built from TRBV4-1 and TRBJ1-4; D gene unclear. CDR1 and CDR2 from the germline V gene are MGHRA and YSYEKL. The CDR3 sequence is 15 residues long. The CDR3 sequence is CAGSQDYPANEKLFF. In DNA form, the CDR3 reads TGCGCCGGCAGCCAAGATTACCCGGCGAATGAAAAGCTGTTTTTT.

In DNA form, the CDR3 reads TGTGCCAGCAGCGAGAGCGGGGTCCCGGGGGTGGGGAAGTTCTTC. Its protein product is CASSESGVPGVGKFF. This chain joins TRBV7-2 and TRBJ2-1, with 7 bases fitting TRBD2. Per germline, CDR1 SGHTA and CDR2 FQGNSA. This CDR3 comprises 15 residues. The J segment lost 14 bases and the V segment lost 5 bases, leaving 18 bases of the junction unmatched.

The J gene is TRBJ2-4, the V gene TRBV2, with 8 bases that match TRBD1. The CDR3 is 13 amino acids. CDR1 SNHLY and CDR2 FYNNEI come from the germline V gene. V was pared by 8 bases and J by 7 bases, with 7 bases of the junction left unmatched. The CDR3 DNA reads as TGTGCCAGCGGTTCGGACAGGGAGAACATTCAGTACTTC. It is translated as CASGSDRENIQYF.

Note on this clonotype: One base away lies a much larger clone, so this may be a sequencing read error. The CDR3 region is CAGSLATARDEQYF. CDR3 in DNA: TGCGCCGGCAGCTTGGCCACGGCCCGGGACGAGCAGTACTTC. V is TRBV5-1 and J is TRBJ2-7, with D uncertain. The CDR3 runs to 14 residues. Germline V CDR1 and CDR2: SGHRS, YFSETQ.

Remarks on this clonotype: As the CDR3 is not closed by the conserved phenylalanine or tryptophan, this likely results from a read error. The chain combines TRBV12-3 or TRBV12-4 with TRBJ2-7; 10 bases map to TRBD2. This CDR3 is 14 amino acids long. The CDR3 sequence is CDSSFERGGYEQYL. CDR3 DNA: TGTGACAGCAGTTTTGAGCGGGGGGGCTACGAGCAGTACTTA.

This clonotype was found once. One end of the junction varies from germline; a read error may be responsible. This chain joins TRBV28 and TRBJ2-3; 15 bases align to TRBD2. The CDR3 sequence is 21 residues long. Germline CDR1 is MDHEN and CDR2 is SYDVKM. CDR3 bases: TGTGCCAGCAGTACACCCCTCGGACTAGCGGGGGGGCCTGGTGCCCCAGATACGCAGTGTTTT. Translating gives CASSTPLGLAGGPGAPDTQCF.

In this sample, this clonotype turned up many times. This chain uses TRBV4-1 with TRBJ2-2; D is possibly TRBD1 (5 bases). The CDR3 has 14 amino acids. V lost 1 base and J 4 bases, leaving 7 bases between the germline ends. Germline-derived CDR1 and CDR2 are MGHRA and YSYEKL. CDR3 bases: TGCGCCAGCAGCCAAGTAGACAGCACCGGGGAGCTGTTTTTT. It yields the protein CASSQVDSTGELFF.

The chain recombines TRBV20-1 with TRBJ1-4, with no clear D. The germline V gene has CDR1 DFQATT and CDR2 SNEGSKA (reference sequence). The ends were cut back, 0 bases at V and 2 bases at J, with 4 bases in the middle. The CDR3 runs 13 residues. The CDR3: CSARDSTNEKLFF. The CDR3 region has the DNA TGCAGTGCTAGAGATTCTACTAATGAAAAACTGTTTTTT.